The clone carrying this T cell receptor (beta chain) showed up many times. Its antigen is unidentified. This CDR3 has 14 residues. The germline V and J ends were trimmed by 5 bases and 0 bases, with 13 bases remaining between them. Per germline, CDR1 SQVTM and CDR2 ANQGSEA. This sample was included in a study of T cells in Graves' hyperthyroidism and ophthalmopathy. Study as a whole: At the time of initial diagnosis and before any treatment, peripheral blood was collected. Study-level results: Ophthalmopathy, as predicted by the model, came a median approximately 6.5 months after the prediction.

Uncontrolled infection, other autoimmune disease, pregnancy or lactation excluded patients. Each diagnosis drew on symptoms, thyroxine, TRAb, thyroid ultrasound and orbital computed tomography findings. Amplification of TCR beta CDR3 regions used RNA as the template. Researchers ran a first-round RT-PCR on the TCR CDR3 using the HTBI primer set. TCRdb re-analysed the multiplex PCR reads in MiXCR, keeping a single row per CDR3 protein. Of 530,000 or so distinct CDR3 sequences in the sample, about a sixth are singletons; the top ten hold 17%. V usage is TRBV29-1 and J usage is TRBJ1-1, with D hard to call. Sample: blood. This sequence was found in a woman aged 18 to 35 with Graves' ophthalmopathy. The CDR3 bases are TGCAGCGTTAACAGTTACTCCATGAACACTGAAGCTTTCTTT. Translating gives CSVNSYSMNTEAFF.